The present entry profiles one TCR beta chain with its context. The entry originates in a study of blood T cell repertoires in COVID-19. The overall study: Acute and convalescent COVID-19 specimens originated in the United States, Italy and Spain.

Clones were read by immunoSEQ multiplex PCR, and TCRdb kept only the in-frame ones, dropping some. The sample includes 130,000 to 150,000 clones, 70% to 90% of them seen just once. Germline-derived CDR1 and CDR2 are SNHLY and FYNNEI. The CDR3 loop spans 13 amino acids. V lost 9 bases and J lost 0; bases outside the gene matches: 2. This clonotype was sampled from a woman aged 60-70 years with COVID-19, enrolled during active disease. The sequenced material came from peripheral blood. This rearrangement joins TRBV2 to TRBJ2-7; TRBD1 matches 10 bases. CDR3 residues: CARGQGSSYEQYF. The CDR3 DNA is TGTGCCAGGGGACAGGGGAGCTCCTACGAGCAGTACTTC.